This T cell receptor (beta chain) was recovered during a study of blood T cell repertoires in COVID-19. This clone was seen once. Germline V gives CDR1 LNHDA, CDR2 SQIVND (reference sequence). CDR3 length: 15 amino acids. Trimming removed 5 bases from V and 3 bases from J; junction bases left unmatched: 9. The repertoire was sequenced with immunoSEQ multiplex PCR; TCRdb's copy has only in-frame clones and lacks some. The repertoire has 97,000 or so clones, about 90% of them found once; the top ten carry approximately 2%. This sequence was found in a man aged 45-65 years with active COVID-19. The chain joins TRBV19 to TRBJ2-7, with 8 bases lining up with TRBD2. The sequenced material came from peripheral blood. CDR3 DNA sequence: TGTGCCAGTAGTCCCCGGGGGGGGGAACTCTACGAGCAGTACTTC. Translation gives CASSPRGGELYEQYF.